What follows is one T cell receptor beta chain and its context. As yet, its antigen is unknown. Approximately 3,600 ng of total RNA went into each TCR library. TCRdb reprocessed the 5' RACE reads and stores each CDR3 protein as one record, lacking DNA. Here the sample table reports roughly 330,000 distinct CDR3 sequences. This sample was included in a study of monozygotic twins with inflammatory bowel disease. Study-level findings and limits: Added variability in patient repertoires may stem from differing immunosuppressive treatments. Repertoire similarity was not found to differ between concordant and discordant twins, possibly from limited power. Relative to healthy twins, IBD patients had fewer clonotypes in common with others, a gap that was especially apparent with disease activity.

Germline V gene sequence: CDR1 SGHRS, CDR2 YFSETQ. This CDR3 is 14 amino acids long. The receptor comes from a human donor with ulcerative colitis or Crohn's disease, or a healthy co-twin of an affected twin (not recorded which). The chain combines TRBV5-1 with TRBJ2-5. Sequenced sample: blood. CDR3 in amino acids: CASSLFGSRETQYF.